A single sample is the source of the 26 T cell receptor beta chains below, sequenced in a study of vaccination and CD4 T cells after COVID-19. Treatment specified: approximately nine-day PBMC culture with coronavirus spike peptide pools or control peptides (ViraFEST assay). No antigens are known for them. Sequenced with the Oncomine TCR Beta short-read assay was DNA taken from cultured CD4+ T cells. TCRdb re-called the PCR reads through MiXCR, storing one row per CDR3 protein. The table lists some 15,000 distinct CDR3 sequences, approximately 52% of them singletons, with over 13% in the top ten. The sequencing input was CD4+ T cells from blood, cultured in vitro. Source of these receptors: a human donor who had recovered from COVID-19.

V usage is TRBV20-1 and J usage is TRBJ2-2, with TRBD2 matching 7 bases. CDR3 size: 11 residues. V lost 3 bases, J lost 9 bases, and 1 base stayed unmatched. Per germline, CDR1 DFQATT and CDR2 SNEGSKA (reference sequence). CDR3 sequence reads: CSARGGRELFF. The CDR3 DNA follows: TGCAGTGCTAGGGGAGGGAGGGAGCTGTTTTTT.

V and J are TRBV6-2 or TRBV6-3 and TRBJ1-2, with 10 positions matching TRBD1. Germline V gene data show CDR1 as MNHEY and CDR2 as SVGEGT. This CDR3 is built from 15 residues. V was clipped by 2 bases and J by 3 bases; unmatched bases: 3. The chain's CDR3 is CASSYQDRGYYGYTF. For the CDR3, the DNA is TGTGCCAGCAGTTACCAGGACAGGGGGTACTATGGCTACACCTTC.

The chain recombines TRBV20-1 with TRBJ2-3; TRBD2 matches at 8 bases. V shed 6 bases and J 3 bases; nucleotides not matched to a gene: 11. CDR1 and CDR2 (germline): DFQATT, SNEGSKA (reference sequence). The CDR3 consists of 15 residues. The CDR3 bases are TGCAGTGCACAGACGGGACTAGAAGTAACAGATACGCAGTATTTT. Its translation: CSAQTGLEVTDTQYF.

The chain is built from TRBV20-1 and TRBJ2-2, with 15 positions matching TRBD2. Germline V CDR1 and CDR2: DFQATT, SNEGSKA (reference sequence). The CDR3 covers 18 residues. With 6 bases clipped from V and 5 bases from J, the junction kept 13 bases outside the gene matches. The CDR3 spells CSARTRTSGRAGTGELFF. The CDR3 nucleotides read TGCAGTGCAAGAACCAGGACTAGCGGGAGGGCGGGAACCGGGGAGCTGTTTTTT.

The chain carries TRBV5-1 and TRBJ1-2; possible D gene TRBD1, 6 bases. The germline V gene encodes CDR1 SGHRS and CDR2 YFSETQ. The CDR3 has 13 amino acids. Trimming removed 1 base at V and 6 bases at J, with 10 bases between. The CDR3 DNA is TGCGCCAGCAGCTTGAGGGGGTCAGATGGCTACACCTTC. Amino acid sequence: CASSLRGSDGYTF.

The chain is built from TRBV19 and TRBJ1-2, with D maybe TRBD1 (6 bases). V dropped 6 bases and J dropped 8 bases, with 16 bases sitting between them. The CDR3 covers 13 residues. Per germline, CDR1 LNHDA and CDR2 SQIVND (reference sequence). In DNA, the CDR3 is TGTGCCAGTAGGGAAACAGGGTCGGGGGGCTACACCTTC. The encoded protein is CASRETGSGGYTF.

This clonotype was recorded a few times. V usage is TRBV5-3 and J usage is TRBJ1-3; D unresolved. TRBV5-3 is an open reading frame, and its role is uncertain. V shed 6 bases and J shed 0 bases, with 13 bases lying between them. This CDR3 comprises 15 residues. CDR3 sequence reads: CARNPVSSSGNTIYF. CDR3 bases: TGTGCCAGAAACCCCGTCTCTAGCTCTGGAAACACCATATATTTT.

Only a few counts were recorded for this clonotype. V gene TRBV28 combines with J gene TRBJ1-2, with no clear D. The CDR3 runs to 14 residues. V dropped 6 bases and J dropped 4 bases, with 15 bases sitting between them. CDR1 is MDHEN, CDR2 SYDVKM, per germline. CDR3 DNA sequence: TGTGCCAGCAGCCAAGAAGGAGGCCCCTATGGCTACACCTTC. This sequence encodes CASSQEGGPYGYTF.

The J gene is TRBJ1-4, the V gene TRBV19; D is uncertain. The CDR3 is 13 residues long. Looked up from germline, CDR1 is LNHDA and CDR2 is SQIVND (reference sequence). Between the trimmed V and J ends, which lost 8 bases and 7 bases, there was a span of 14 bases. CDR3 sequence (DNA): TGTGCCAGTCAGAGAGGGCCGATTGAAAAACTGTTTTTT. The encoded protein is CASQRGPIEKLFF.

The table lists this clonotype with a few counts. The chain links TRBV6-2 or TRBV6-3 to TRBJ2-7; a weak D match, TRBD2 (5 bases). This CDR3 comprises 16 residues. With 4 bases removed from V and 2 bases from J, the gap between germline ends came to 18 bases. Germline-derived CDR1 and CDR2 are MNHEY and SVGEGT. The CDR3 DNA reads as TGTGCCAGCAGTTCCCCCGCCCGGGAAGGGACCTACGAGCAGTACTTC. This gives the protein CASSSPAREGTYEQYF.

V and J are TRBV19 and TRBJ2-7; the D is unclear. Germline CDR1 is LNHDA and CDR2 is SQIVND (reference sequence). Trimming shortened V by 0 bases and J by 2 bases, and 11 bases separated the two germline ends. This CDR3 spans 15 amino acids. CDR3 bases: TGTGCCAGTAGTATAGATCTGGGCACTGCCTACGAGCAGTACTTC. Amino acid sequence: CASSIDLGTAYEQYF.

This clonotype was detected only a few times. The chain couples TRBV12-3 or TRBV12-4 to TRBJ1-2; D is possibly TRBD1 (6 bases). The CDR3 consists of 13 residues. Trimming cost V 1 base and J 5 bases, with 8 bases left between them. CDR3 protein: CASSLGQGYGYTF. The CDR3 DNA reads TGTGCCAGCAGTTTAGGGCAGGGGTATGGCTACACCTTC.

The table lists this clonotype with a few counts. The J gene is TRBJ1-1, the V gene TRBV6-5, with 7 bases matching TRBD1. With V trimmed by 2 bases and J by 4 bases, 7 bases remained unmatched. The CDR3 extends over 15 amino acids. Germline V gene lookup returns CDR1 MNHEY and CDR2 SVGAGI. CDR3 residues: CASSYATGWGTEAFF. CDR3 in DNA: TGTGCCAGCAGTTACGCGACAGGGTGGGGCACTGAAGCTTTCTTT.

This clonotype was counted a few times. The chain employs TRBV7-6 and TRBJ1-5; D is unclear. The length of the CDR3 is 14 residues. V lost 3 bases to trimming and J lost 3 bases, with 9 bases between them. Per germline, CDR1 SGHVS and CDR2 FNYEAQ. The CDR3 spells CASSLVGFNQPQHF. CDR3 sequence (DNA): TGTGCCAGCAGCTTGGTGGGTTTCAATCAGCCCCAGCATTTT.

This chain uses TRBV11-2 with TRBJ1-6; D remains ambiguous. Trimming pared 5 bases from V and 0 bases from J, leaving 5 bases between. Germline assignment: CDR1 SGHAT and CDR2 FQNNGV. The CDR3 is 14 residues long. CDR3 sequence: CASSRSSYNSPLHF. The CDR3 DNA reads TGTGCCAGCAGCAGGAGCTCCTATAATTCACCCCTCCACTTT.

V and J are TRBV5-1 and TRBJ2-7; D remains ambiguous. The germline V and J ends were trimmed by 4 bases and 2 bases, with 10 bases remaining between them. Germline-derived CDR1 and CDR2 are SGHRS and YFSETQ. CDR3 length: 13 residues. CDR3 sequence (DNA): TGCGCCAGCAGCCATGACATCACCTACGAGCAGTACTTC. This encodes CASSHDITYEQYF.

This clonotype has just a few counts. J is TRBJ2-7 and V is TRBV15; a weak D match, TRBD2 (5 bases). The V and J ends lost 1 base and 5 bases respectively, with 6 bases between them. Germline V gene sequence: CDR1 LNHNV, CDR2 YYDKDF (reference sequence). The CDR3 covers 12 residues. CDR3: CATSRAGNEQYF. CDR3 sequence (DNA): TGTGCCACCAGCAGAGCGGGGAACGAGCAGTACTTC.

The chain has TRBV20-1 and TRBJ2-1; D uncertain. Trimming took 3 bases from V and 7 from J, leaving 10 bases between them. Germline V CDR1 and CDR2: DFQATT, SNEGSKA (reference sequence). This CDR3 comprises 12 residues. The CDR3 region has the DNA TGCAGTGCTAGGGGCCGGTTGAATGAGCAGTTCTTC. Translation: CSARGRLNEQFF.

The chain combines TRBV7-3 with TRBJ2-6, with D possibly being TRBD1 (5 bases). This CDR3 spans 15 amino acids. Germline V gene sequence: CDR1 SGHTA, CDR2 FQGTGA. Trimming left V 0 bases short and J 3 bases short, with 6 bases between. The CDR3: CASSLTGVGANVLTF. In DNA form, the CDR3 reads TGTGCCAGCAGCTTAACAGGGGTTGGGGCCAACGTCCTGACTTTC.

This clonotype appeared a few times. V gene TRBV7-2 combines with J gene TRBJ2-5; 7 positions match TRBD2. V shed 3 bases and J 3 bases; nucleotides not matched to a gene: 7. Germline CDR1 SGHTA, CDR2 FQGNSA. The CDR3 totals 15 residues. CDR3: CASSLAGGREETQYF. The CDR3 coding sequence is TGTGCCAGCAGCTTGGCTGGAGGGAGGGAAGAGACCCAGTACTTC.

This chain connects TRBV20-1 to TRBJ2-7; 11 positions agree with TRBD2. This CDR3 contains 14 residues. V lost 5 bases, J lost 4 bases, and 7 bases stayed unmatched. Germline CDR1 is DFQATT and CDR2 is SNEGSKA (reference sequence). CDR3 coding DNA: TGCAGTGCTGTTCTTAGCGGGGGGGCATACGAGCAGTACTTC. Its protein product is CSAVLSGGAYEQYF.

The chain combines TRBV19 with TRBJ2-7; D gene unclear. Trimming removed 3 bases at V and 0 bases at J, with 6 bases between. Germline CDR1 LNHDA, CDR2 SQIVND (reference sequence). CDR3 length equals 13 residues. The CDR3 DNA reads TGTGCCAGTAGTATTCGCATCTCCTACGAGCAGTACTTC. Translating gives CASSIRISYEQYF. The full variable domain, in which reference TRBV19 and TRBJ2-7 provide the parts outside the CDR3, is DGGITQSPKYLFRKEGQNVTLSCEQNLNHDAMYWYRQDPGQGLRLIYYSQIVNDFQKGDIAEGYSVSREKKESFPLTVTSAQKNPTAFYLCASSIRISYEQYFGPGTRLTVT.

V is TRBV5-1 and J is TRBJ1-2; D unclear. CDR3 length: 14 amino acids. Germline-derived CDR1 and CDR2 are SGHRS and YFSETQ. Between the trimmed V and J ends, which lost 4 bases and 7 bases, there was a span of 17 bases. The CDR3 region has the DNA TGCGCCAGCAGCCCGGTGGCTGGATCGAGTGGCTACACCTTC. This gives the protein CASSPVAGSSGYTF.

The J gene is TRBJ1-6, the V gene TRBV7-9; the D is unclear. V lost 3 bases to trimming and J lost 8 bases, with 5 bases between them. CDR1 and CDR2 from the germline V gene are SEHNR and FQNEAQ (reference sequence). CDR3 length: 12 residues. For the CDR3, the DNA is TGTGCCAGCAGCTTCGAGGATTCACCCCTCCACTTT. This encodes CASSFEDSPLHF.

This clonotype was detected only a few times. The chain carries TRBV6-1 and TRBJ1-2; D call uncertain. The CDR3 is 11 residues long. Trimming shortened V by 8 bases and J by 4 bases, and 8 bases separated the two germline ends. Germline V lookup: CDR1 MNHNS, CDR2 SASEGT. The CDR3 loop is CASGGRYGYTF. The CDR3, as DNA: TGTGCCAGCGGCGGACGCTATGGCTACACCTTC.

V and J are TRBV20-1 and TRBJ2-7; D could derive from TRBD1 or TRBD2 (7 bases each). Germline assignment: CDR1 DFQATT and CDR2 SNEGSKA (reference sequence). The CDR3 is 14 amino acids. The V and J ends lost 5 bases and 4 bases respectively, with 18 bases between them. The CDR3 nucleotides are TGCAGTGCTGGGGGGGGACAGAAGTCTTACGAGCAGTACTTC. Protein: CSAGGGQKSYEQYF.